This TCR beta chain was sequenced during a study of immune cell composition in non-small cell lung cancer. Study results and caveats: Overall clonality, unlike maximal tumour-associated clone frequency, did not predict TIL reactivity. Roughly 80% of squamous and roughly 32% of adenocarcinoma cases had tumour-associated clones >0.5%. Lung adenocarcinomas had lower top 10 clone scores and clonality than squamous tumours. Smoking pack-years did not significantly correlate with tumour TCR-beta clonality.

Clones were read by immunoSEQ multiplex PCR, and TCRdb kept only the in-frame ones, dropping some. The sample yields about 1,400 clones, roughly two thirds seen once. This clone appeared a few times. What it binds is not known. The length of the CDR3 is 13 residues. CDR1 is MRHNA and CDR2 is SNTAGT in the germline V gene. Trimming left V 3 bases short and J 4 bases short, with 9 bases between. The TCR sequence derives from a human donor with non-small cell lung cancer. Sequences were obtained from lung tumor tissue. The chain has TRBV6-4 and TRBJ2-5; D not resolved. CDR3 loop: CASSERLAETQYF. The CDR3 region has the DNA TGTGCCAGCAGTGAGAGGCTGGCAGAGACCCAGTACTTC.